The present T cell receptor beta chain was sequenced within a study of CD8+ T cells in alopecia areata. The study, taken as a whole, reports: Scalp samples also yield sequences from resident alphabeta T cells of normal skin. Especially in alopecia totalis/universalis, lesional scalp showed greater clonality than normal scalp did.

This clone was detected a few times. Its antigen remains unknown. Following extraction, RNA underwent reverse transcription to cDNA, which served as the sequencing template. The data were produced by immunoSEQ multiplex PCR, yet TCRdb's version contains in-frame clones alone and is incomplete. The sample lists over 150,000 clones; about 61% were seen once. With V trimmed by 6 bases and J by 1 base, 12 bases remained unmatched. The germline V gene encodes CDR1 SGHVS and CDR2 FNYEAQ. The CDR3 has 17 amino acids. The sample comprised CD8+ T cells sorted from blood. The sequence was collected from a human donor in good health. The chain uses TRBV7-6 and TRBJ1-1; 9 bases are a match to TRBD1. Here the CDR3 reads CASRPTYDRGKNTEAFF. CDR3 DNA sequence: TGTGCCAGCAGACCCACATATGACAGGGGGAAGAACACTGAAGCTTTCTTT. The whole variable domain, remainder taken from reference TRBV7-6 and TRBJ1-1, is GAGVSQSPRYKVTKRGQDVALRCDPISGHVSLYWYRQALGQGPEFLTYFNYEAQQDKSGLPNDRFSAERPEGSISTLTIQRTEQRDSAMYRCASRPTYDRGKNTEAFFGQGTRLTVV.